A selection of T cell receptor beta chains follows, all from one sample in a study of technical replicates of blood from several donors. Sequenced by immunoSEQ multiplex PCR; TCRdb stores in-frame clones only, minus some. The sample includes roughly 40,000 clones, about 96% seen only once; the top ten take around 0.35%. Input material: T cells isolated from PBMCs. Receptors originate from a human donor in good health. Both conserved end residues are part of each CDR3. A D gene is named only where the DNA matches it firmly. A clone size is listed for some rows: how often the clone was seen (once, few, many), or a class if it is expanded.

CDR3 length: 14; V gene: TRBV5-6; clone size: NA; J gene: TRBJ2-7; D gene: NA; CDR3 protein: CASSFVAASYEQYF; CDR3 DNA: TGTGCCAGCAGCTTCGTAGCGGCCTCCTACGAGCAGTACTTC
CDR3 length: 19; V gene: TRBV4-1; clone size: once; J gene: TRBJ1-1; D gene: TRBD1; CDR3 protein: CASSRGRTGQRKIGSEAFF; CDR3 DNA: TGCGCCAGCAGCCGGGGTCGAACGGGACAGAGAAAGATTGGGTCTGAAGCTTTCTTT
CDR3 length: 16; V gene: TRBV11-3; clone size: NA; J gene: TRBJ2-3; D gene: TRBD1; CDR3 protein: CASSSQGRPGTDTQYF; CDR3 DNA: TGTGCCAGCAGCTCACAGGGGCGACCAGGGACAGATACGCAGTATTTT
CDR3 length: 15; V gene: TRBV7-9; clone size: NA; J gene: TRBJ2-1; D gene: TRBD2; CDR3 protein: CASSSERERGNEQFF; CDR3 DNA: TGTGCCAGCAGCTCTGAGCGGGAGAGGGGAAATGAGCAGTTCTTC
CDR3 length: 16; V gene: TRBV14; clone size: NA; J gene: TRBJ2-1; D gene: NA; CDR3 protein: CASSQARGRTYNEQFF; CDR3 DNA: TGTGCCAGCAGCCAAGCTCGAGGGAGAACATACAATGAGCAGTTCTTC
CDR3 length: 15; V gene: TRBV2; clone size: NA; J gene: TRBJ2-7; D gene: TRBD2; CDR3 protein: CASSPLAGVNYEQYF; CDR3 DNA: TGTGCCAGCAGTCCTCTAGCGGGAGTTAATTACGAGCAGTACTTC
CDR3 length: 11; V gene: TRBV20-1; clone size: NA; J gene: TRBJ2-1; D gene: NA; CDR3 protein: CSIRGGNEQFF; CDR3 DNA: TGCAGCATAAGGGGGGGCAATGAGCAGTTCTTC
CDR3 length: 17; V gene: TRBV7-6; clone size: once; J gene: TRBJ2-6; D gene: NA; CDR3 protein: CASSLEDRSSGANVLTF; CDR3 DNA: TGTGCCAGCAGCTTAGAAGACAGATCTTCTGGGGCCAACGTCCTGACTTTC
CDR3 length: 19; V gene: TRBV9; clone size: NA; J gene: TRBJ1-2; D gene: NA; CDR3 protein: CASSVGPLNREIGAYGYTF; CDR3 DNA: TGTGCCAGCAGCGTAGGCCCACTAAACAGGGAGATAGGGGCCTATGGCTACACCTTC
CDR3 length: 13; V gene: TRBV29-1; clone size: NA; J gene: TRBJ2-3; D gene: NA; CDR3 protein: CSVEEGGTDTQYF; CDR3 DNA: TGCAGCGTTGAAGAAGGGGGCACAGATACGCAGTATTTT
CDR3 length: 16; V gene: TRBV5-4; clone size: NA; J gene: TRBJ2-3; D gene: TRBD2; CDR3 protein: CASSLRRGRAGDTQYF; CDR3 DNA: TGTGCCAGCAGCTTGCGTCGCGGGAGGGCCGGAGATACGCAGTATTTT
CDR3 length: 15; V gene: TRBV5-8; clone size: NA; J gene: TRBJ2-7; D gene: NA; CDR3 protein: CASSFSGLASYEQYF; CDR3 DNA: TGTGCCAGCAGCTTCTCAGGCCTAGCCTCCTACGAGCAGTACTTC
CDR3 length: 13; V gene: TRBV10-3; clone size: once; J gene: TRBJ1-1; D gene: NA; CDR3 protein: CAIRDSLETEAFF; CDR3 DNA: TGTGCCATCAGAGACAGTCTAGAGACTGAAGCTTTCTTT
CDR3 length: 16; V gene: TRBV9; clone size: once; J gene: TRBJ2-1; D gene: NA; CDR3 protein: CASSVVLVASYNEQFF; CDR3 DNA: TGTGCCAGCAGCGTAGTATTGGTAGCGAGTTACAATGAGCAGTTCTTC
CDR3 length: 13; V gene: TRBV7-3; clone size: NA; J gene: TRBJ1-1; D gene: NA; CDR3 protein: CASSPGENTEAFF; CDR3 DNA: TGTGCCAGCAGCCCGGGGGAAAACACTGAAGCTTTCTTT
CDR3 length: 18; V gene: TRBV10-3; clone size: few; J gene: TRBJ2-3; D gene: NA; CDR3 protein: CAISESGPGQLTTDTQYF; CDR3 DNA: TGTGCCATCAGTGAGTCCGGTCCAGGACAGTTGACCACAGATACGCAGTATTTT
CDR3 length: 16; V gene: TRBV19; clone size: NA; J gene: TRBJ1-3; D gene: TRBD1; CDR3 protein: CASTHPGTGSGNTIYF; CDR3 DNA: TGTGCCAGTACCCATCCCGGGACAGGGAGTGGAAACACCATATATTTT
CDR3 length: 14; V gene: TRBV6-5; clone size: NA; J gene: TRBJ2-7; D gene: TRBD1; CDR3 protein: CASSYSDRVDEQYF; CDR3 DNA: TGTGCCAGCAGTTACTCGGACAGGGTGGACGAGCAGTACTTC
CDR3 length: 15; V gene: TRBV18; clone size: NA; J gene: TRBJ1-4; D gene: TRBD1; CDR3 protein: CASSPQGASNEKLFF; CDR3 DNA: TGTGCCAGCTCACCACAGGGGGCATCTAATGAAAAACTGTTTTTT
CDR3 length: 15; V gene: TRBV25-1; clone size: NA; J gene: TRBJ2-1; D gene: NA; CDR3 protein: CASSEPGSRHKEQFF; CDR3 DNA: TGTGCCAGCAGCGAACCGGGGAGTAGGCACAAGGAGCAGTTCTTC
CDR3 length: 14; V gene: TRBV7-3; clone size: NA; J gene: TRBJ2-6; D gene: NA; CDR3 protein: CASSTGLGANVLTF; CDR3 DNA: TGTGCCAGCAGCACGGGACTTGGGGCCAACGTCCTGACTTTC
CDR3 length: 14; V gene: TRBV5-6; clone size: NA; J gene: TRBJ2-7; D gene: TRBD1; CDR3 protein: CASSQLTGSYEQYF; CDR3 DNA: TGTGCCAGCAGCCAATTGACAGGGTCCTACGAGCAGTACTTC
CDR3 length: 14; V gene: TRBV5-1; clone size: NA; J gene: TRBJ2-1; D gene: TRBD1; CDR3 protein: CASSTGGVNNEQFF; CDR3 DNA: TGCGCCAGCAGCACAGGGGGCGTCAACAATGAGCAGTTCTTC
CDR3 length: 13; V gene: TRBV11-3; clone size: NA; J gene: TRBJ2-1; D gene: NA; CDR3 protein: CASSLEAYHEQFF; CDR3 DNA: TGTGCCAGCAGCTTAGAAGCTTACCATGAGCAGTTCTTC
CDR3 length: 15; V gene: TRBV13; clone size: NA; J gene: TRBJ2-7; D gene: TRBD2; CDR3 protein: CASDRKGGRKNEQYF; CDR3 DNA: TGTGCCAGCGACAGAAAGGGCGGGAGGAAGAACGAGCAGTACTTC
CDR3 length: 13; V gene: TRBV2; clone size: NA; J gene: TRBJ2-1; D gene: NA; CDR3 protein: CASSYISYNEQFF; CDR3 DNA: TGTGCCAGCAGCTATATATCCTACAATGAGCAGTTCTTC
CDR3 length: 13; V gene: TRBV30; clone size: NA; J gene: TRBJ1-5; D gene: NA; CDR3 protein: CAWSVNKNQPQHF; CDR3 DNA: TGTGCCTGGAGCGTTAACAAGAATCAGCCCCAGCATTTT
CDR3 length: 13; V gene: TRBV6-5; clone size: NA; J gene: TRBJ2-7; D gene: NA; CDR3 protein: CASSYRSTYEQYF; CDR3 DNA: TGTGCCAGCAGTTACCGCAGTACCTACGAGCAGTACTTC
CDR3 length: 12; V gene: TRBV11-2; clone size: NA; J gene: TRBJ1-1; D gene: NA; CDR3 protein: CASSLGAGIGFF; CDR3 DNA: TGTGCCAGCAGCTTAGGAGCAGGGATAGGGTTCTTT
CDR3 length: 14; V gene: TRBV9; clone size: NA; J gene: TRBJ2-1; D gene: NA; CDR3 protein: CASSPLFLIERQFF; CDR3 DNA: TGTGCCAGCAGCCCCCTTTTTCTTATAGAACGGCAGTTCTTC
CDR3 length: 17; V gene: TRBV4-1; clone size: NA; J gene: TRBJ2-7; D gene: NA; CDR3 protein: CASSQDYSGTPFYEQYF; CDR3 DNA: TGCGCCAGCAGCCAAGATTATTCCGGGACACCTTTTTACGAGCAGTACTTC
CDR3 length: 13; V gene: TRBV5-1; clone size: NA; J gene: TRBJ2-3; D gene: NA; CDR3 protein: CASSLGQTDTQYF; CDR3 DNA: TGCGCCAGCAGCTTGGGCCAGACAGATACGCAGTATTTT
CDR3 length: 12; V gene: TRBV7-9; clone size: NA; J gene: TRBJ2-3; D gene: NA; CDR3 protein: CASSSQTDTQYF; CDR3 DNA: TGTGCCAGCAGCTCGCAGACAGATACGCAGTATTTT
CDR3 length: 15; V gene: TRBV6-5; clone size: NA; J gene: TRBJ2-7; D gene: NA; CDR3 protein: CASSYRGLALYEQYF; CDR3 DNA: TGTGCCAGCAGTTACCGGGGACTCGCTTTGTACGAGCAGTACTTC
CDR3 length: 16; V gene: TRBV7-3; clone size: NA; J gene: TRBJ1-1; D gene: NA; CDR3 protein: CASSLRPGTLNTEAFF; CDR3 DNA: TGTGCCAGCAGCCTACGTCCCGGGACATTGAACACTGAAGCTTTCTTT
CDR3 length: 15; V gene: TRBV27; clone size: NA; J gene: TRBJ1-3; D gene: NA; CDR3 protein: CASSPTGSTGNTIYF; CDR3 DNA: TGTGCCAGCAGTCCGACAGGTTCTACTGGAAACACCATATATTTT
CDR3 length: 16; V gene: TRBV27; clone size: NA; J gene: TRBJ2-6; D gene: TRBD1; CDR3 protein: CASSGTVLSGANVLTF; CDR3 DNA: TGTGCCAGCAGCGGGACAGTTCTCTCTGGGGCCAACGTCCTGACTTTC
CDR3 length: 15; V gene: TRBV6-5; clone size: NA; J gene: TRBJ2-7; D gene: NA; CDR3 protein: CASSYSITVTYEQYF; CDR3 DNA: TGTGCCAGCAGTTACTCGATAACAGTTACGTACGAGCAGTACTTC
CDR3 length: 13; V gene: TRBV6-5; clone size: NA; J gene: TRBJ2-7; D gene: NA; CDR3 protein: CATVQQPGREQYF; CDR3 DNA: TGTGCCACCGTTCAGCAGCCTGGGAGGGAGCAGTACTTC
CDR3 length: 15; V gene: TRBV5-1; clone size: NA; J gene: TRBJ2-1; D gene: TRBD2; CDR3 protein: CASLPLAGSYNEQFF; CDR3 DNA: TGCGCCAGCCTACCTTTAGCGGGATCCTACAATGAGCAGTTCTTC
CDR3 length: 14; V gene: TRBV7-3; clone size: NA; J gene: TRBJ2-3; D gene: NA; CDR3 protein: CASSLTLGTDTQYF; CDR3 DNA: TGTGCCAGCAGCTTAACCCTTGGCACAGATACGCAGTATTTT
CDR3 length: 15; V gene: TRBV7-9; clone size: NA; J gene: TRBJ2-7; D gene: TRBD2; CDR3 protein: CASSLVPAGAYEQYF; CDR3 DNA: TGTGCCAGCAGCTTAGTCCCAGCGGGAGCCTACGAGCAGTACTTC
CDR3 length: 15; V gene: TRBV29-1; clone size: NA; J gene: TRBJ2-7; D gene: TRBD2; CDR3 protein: CSVEDISSGDYEQYF; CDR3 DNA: TGCAGCGTTGAAGATATCTCTAGCGGAGACTACGAGCAGTACTTC
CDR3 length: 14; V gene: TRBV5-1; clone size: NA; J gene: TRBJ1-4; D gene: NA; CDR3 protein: CASSRTGWGEKLFF; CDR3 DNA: TGCGCCAGCAGCCGAACAGGGTGGGGAGAAAAACTGTTTTTT
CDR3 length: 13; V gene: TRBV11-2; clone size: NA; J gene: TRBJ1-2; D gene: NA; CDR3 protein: CASSLRGNYGYTF; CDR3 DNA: TGTGCCAGCAGCTTAAGGGGGAACTATGGCTACACCTTC
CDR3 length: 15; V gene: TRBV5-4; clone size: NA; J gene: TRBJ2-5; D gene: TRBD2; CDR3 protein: CASSLRGLAEETQYF; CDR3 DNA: TGTGCCAGCAGCTTGCGGGGACTAGCGGAAGAGACCCAGTACTTC
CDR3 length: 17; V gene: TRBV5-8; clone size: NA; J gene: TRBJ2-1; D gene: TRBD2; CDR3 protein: CASSGGDVTSVFNEQFF; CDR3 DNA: TGTGCCAGCAGCGGCGGGGATGTGACTAGCGTCTTCAATGAGCAGTTCTTC
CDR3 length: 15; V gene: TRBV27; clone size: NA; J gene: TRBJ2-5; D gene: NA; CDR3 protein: CASSLYRESGETQYF; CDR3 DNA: TGTGCCAGCAGTTTGTACAGGGAGAGTGGAGAGACCCAGTACTTC
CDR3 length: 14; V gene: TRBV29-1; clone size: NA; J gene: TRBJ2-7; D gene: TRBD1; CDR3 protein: CSVGQLQGVGEQYF; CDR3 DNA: TGCAGCGTTGGGCAATTACAGGGGGTGGGCGAGCAGTACTTC
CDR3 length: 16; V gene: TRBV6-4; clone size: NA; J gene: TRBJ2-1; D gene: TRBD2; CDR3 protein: CASSVSAGGLINEQFF; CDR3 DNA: TGTGCCAGCAGTGTTTCAGCGGGAGGGTTAATCAATGAGCAGTTCTTC
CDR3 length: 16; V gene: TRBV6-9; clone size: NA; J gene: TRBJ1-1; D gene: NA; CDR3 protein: CASNGSWTQPNTEAFF; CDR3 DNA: TGTGCCAGCAACGGCTCTTGGACACAGCCGAACACTGAAGCTTTCTTT
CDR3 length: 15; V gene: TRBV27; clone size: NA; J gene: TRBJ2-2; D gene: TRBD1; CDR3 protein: CASSIRGRGTGELFF; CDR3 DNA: TGTGCCAGCAGCATCAGGGGGCGAGGAACCGGGGAGCTGTTTTTT
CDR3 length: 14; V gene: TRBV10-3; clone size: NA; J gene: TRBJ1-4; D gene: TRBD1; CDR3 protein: CAISGDRGREKLFF; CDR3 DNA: TGTGCCATCAGTGGGGACAGGGGGCGAGAAAAACTGTTTTTT
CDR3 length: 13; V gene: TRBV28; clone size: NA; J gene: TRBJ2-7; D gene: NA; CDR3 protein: CASRRQISYEQYF; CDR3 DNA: TGTGCCAGCAGGCGACAGATCTCCTACGAGCAGTACTTC
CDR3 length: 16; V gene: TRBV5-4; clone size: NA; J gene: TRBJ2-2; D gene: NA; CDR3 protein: CASSSTPTANTGELFF; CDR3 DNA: TGTGCCAGCAGTTCGACCCCGACAGCGAACACCGGGGAGCTGTTTTTT
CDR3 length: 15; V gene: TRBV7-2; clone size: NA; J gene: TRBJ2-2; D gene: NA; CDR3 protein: CATSGRTGVWGELFF; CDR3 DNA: TGTGCCACCAGCGGGAGGACAGGGGTATGGGGGGAGCTGTTTTTT
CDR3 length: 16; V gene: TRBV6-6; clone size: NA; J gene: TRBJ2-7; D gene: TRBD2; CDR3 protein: CASRRGGTSGSSEQYF; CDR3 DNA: TGTGCCAGCAGGAGAGGTGGGACTAGCGGGAGCAGCGAGCAGTACTTC
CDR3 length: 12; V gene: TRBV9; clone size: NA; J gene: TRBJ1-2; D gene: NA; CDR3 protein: CASSVDGGGYTF; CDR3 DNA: TGTGCCAGCAGCGTAGACGGTGGTGGCTACACCTTC